The clone carrying this T cell receptor (beta chain) was seen more than once but under ten times. The antigen is not known. These data are taken from a study of T-cell memory formation after mild COVID-19. Study overall: Largely donor-specific TCR clusters were found.

TCRdb processed the 5' RACE reads anew with MiXCR; each CDR3 protein has one entry. This sample yields approximately 260,000 distinct CDR3 sequences, of which roughly 15% are seen a single time; approximately 3.4% belongs to the top ten. CDR3 length equals 14 residues. V lost 4 bases and J lost 0; bases outside the gene matches: 1. The germline CDR1 and CDR2 sequences are SGHRS and YFSETQ. Study-level results: Clones that contracted from day 15 to 85 had balanced CD4/CD8; later expanders were CD4+ biased. Pre-infection memory showed some responding clones, and this suggested that cross-reactive memory joined.

The sample taken for sequencing was PBMCs or a T cell subset sorted from them (not recorded which). The chain carries TRBV5-1 and TRBJ2-1; 7 nucleotides agree with TRBD2. The source is a man between 18 and 35 years old who had mild COVID-19 (a few samples of this study predate the infection). Cell type and time point are not known. The DNA for the CDR3 is TGCGCCAGCAGCCGGGGGGACTCCTACAATGAGCAGTTCTTC. It encodes CASSRGDSYNEQFF.